A single sample is the source of the 19 T cell receptor beta chains below, sequenced in a study of graft-versus-host responses after intestinal transplantation. Antigens for these TCRs are unknown. Sequencing was performed with immunoSEQ multiplex PCR; in TCRdb, only in-frame clones are kept and a portion is missing. Of approximately 88,000 clones in the sample, 85% to 90% are singletons; the top ten hold around 0.11%. The sample in question was unstimulated CD4+ T cells sorted from spleen or lymph node cells, obtained before intestinal transplant. These receptors came from a human donor who received an intestinal transplant.

V is TRBV9 and J is TRBJ2-2, with 11 positions matching TRBD1. Germline CDR1 and CDR2: SGDLS and YYNGEE. There are 20 residues in the CDR3. Trimming removed 0 bases from V and 4 bases from J; junction bases left unmatched: 14. Here the CDR3 DNA reads TGTGCCAGCAGCGTAGTTGGACAGGGGGCGAGGGTTCCTAGCACCGGGGAGCTGTTTTTT. Translating it yields CASSVVGQGARVPSTGELFF.

V and J are TRBV10-2 and TRBJ2-3, with TRBD2 matching 8 bases. The CDR3 is 15 amino acids. The V segment lost 7 bases and the J segment 0 bases; nucleotides outside the gene matches: 6. Germline V gene data show CDR1 as WSHSY and CDR2 as SAAADI. The CDR3 reads CASTRGGASTDTQYF. As DNA, the CDR3 is TGCGCCAGCACCCGGGGGGGGGCCAGCACAGATACGCAGTATTTT.

The sample holds one count of this clone. The chain has TRBV5-4 and TRBJ1-4; D is uncertain. Per the germline V gene, CDR1 is SGHNT and CDR2 is YYREEE (reference sequence). V lost 2 bases and J lost 8, with 13 bases in between. The CDR3 is 14 residues long. The CDR3 coding sequence is TGTGCCAGCAGCTTCGGGAGGGTTGGAGAAAAACTGTTTTTT. Translating gives CASSFGRVGEKLFF. Full variable domain (rest looked up from reference TRBV5-4 and TRBJ1-4): ETGVTQSPTHLIKTRGQQVTLRCSSQSGHNTVSWYQQALGQGPQFIFQYYREEENGRGNFPPRFSGLQFPNYSSELNVNALELDDSALYLCASSFGRVGEKLFFGSGTQLSVL.

The J gene is TRBJ2-3, the V gene TRBV18, with D tentatively TRBD2 (5 bases). The CDR3 is made up of 13 amino acids. In germline, CDR1 is KGHSH, CDR2 LQKENI. V was pared by 10 bases and J by 5 bases, with 16 bases between. The CDR3 DNA reads as TGTGCCACCCGCACCCGAGCGGTAGATACGCAGTATTTT. Translation: CATRTRAVDTQYF.

This clone was seen only once. The chain carries TRBV5-1 and TRBJ2-1; D remains ambiguous. V dropped 4 bases and J dropped 7 bases, with 9 bases sitting between them. CDR1 is SGHRS and CDR2 is YFSETQ in the germline V gene. The CDR3 covers 12 residues. The CDR3 spells CASSLTLNEQFF. CDR3 nucleotides: TGCGCCAGCAGCCTAACCTTGAATGAGCAGTTCTTC.

The chain uses TRBV29-1 and TRBJ1-6; no definite D call. Trimming left V 3 bases short and J 7 bases short, with 13 bases between. The CDR3 length is 14 residues. The V gene's germline CDR1 is SQVTM and CDR2 ANQGSEA. The DNA of the CDR3 is TGCAGCGTTGAGGGAGAAGGTGTCAATTCACCCCTCCACTTT. The encoded protein is CSVEGEGVNSPLHF.

The chain uses TRBV4-2 and TRBJ2-1; D possibly corresponds to TRBD2 (6 bases). Trimming removed 1 base at V and 2 bases at J, with 15 bases between. CDR1 and CDR2 (germline): LGHNA, YNFKEQ. There are 17 residues in the CDR3. CDR3 sequence reads: CASSQGGVGFPYNEQFF. For the CDR3, the DNA is TGTGCCAGCAGCCAAGGGGGGGTAGGCTTTCCCTACAATGAGCAGTTCTTC.

The V call is TRBV10-3, the J call TRBJ1-2; D is undetermined. CDR3 length: 12 amino acids. V was clipped by 8 bases and J by 7 bases, with 14 bases between them. CDR1 is ENHRY and CDR2 is SYGVKD in the germline V gene. Here the CDR3 DNA reads TGTGCCATCGGAGACTCGAGTGGTGGCTACACCTTC. Translation gives CAIGDSSGGYTF.

The CDR3 coding sequence is TGCGCCAGCAGCTCACTAGCGGGGACCTACGAGCAGTACTTC. It codes for CASSSLAGTYEQYF. V usage is TRBV5-1 and J usage is TRBJ2-7; 10 bases match TRBD2. The V and J ends lost 3 bases and 2 bases, in that order; junction bases with no gene match: 2. This CDR3 comprises 14 residues. The germline V gene has CDR1 SGHRS and CDR2 YFSETQ.

The chain recombines TRBV6-1 with TRBJ1-1, with TRBD1 as a possible D gene (6 bases). The CDR3 covers 13 residues. Germline V gene sequence: CDR1 MNHNS, CDR2 SASEGT. Trimming cost V 0 bases and J 8 bases, with 10 bases left between them. In DNA form, the CDR3 reads TGTGCCAGCAGTGAAGCGAGGGGGACGGAAGCTTTCTTT. Translating gives CASSEARGTEAFF.

The chain recombines TRBV10-3 with TRBJ1-1; 8 bases are shared with TRBD1. Germline-derived CDR1 and CDR2 are ENHRY and SYGVKD. The CDR3 has 16 residues. Trimming cost V 4 bases and J 1 base; bases outside gene matches: 8. This CDR3 is CAISASRDRTNTEAFF. The DNA for the CDR3 is TGTGCCATCAGTGCGTCCCGGGACAGGACGAACACTGAAGCTTTCTTT.

The J gene is TRBJ2-7, the V gene TRBV5-4; TRBD1 is a possible D gene (6 bases). The germline V gene encodes CDR1 SGHNT and CDR2 YYREEE (reference sequence). V lost 0 bases and J lost 7, with 11 bases in between. This CDR3 region has 13 residues. The CDR3 bases are TGTGCCAGCAGCTTGGACAGGGTGGGAGAGCAGTACTTC. It specifies CASSLDRVGEQYF.

As regards this clone: Other nucleotide sequences in the sample specify the same CDR3. J is TRBJ2-3 and V is TRBV5-1, with 11 bases matching TRBD2. The CDR3 covers 16 residues. V gave up 2 bases and J gave up 5 bases; unmatched junction bases: 7. Germline V gene sequence: CDR1 SGHRS, CDR2 YFSETQ. CDR3 sequence (DNA): TGCGCCAGCAGCTTTGGGTTAGCGGGGGGGGAAGATACGCAGTATTTT. It encodes CASSFGLAGGEDTQYF.

The chain couples TRBV6-4 to TRBJ1-2; 11 bases are a match to TRBD1. V lost 1 base, J lost 14 bases, and 6 bases stayed unmatched. Germline V CDR1 and CDR2: MRHNA, SNTAGT. The CDR3 is made up of 13 amino acids. CDR3 loop: CASSDFRDRGKTF. CDR3 coding DNA: TGTGCCAGCAGTGACTTCCGGGACAGGGGGAAAACCTTC.

This chain joins TRBV16 and TRBJ2-1, with 8 bases aligning to TRBD2. CDR3 length equals 16 residues. Germline V gene data show CDR1 as KGHSY and CDR2 as FQNENV. V dropped 1 base and J dropped 5; count of bases not matched to a gene: 7. CDR3 in amino acids: CASSQFFLAGHNEQFF. Written as DNA, the CDR3 is TGTGCCAGCAGCCAATTTTTCCTAGCGGGCCACAATGAGCAGTTCTTC. Full variable domain (remainder filled in from reference TRBV16 and TRBJ2-1): GEEVAQTPKHLVRGEGQKAKLYCAPIKGHSYVFWYQQVLKNEFKFLISFQNENVFDETGMPKERFSAKCLPNSPCSLEIQATKLEDSAVYFCASSQFFLAGHNEQFFGPGTRLTVL.

The chain uses TRBV19 and TRBJ2-1; TRBD2 agrees at 8 bases. This CDR3 comprises 16 residues. Germline trimming cut 4 bases from V and 2 bases from J; bases unmatched to any gene: 7. The germline V gene has CDR1 LNHDA and CDR2 SQIVND (reference sequence). The CDR3 sequence is CASSRSSGETYNEQFF. CDR3 nucleotide sequence: TGTGCCAGTAGTAGGAGTAGCGGGGAAACCTACAATGAGCAGTTCTTC.

The V gene is TRBV11-3, the J gene TRBJ2-1, with 8 bases identical to TRBD2. The CDR3 spans 17 residues. V shed 5 bases, J shed 4 bases, and the junction held 13 bases outside the gene matches. Germline V gene sequence: CDR1 SGHNT, CDR2 YENEEA. The CDR3 DNA reads as TGTGCCAGCAGCCCCGCGGGGCGGCGGGGGGCTTACAATGAGCAGTTCTTC. Its protein product is CASSPAGRRGAYNEQFF.

This clone appeared a single time. This chain joins TRBV5-6 and TRBJ2-7; D uncertain. In germline, CDR1 is SGHDT, CDR2 YYEEEE. This CDR3 is 14 amino acids long. The CDR3, as DNA: TGTGCGACGCATTCCAGAGCTCGGGCCTACGAGCAGTACTTC. Its protein product is CATHSRARAYEQYF.

The gene calls are TRBV5-4 and TRBJ1-1; a possible D gene is TRBD1 (6 bases). CDR1 and CDR2 (germline): SGHNT, YYREEE (reference sequence). V was trimmed by 1 base and J by 3 bases, leaving 10 bases between them. The CDR3 sequence is 14 residues long. The CDR3 sequence: CASSLQGLYTEAFF. CDR3 nucleotides: TGTGCCAGCAGCTTGCAGGGGCTGTACACTGAAGCTTTCTTT.